Below, 5 T cell receptor beta chains from the same sample are listed, as sequenced in a study of blood T cell repertoires in COVID-19. Clones were read by immunoSEQ multiplex PCR, and TCRdb kept only the in-frame ones, dropping some. The sample has 150,000 or so clones; nearly 80% are singletons. What was sequenced was peripheral blood. All receptors derive from a man older than 75 with acute or convalescent COVID-19.

This clone has only a few counts. DNA of the CDR3: TGTGCCAGCAGCTTAGGGACAGGCGCAGGGTACTATGGCTACACCTTC. As protein: CASSLGTGAGYYGYTF. The chain uses TRBV5-5 and TRBJ1-2, with 8 bases aligning to TRBD1. With 2 bases clipped from V and 3 bases from J, the junction kept 9 bases outside the gene matches. The CDR3 is 16 residues long. CDR1 and CDR2 (germline): SGHKS, YYEKEE (reference sequence). The complete variable domain, with remaining parts taken from reference TRBV5-5 and TRBJ1-2, reads DAGVTQSPTHLIKTRGQQVTLRCSPISGHKSVSWYQQVLGQGPQFIFQYYEKEERGRGNFPDRFSARQFPNYSSELNVNALLLGDSALYLCASSLGTGAGYYGYTFGSGTRLTVV.

The rearrangement uses TRBV3-1 (or the pseudogene TRBV3-2) and TRBJ1-5; 9 positions agree with TRBD1. After removal of 6 bases from V and 5 bases from J, the junction contained 8 bases not matched to a gene. The CDR3 is 15 amino acids. Germline assignment: CDR1 LGHDT and CDR2 YNNKEL (reference sequence). Here the CDR3 reads CASSPSGQGDQPQHF. DNA for the CDR3: TGTGCCAGCAGTCCTTCGGGACAGGGTGATCAGCCCCAGCATTTT.

V usage is TRBV7-8 and J usage is TRBJ2-7, with D perhaps TRBD1 (6 bases). Trimming shortened V by 1 base and J by 3 bases, and 10 bases separated the two germline ends. The CDR3 spans 14 residues. Looked up from germline, CDR1 is SGHVS and CDR2 is FQNEAQ. The CDR3, as DNA: TGTGCCAGCAGCTTAGGTAGGGGGATCTACGAGCAGTACTTC. This sequence encodes CASSLGRGIYEQYF.

This chain links TRBV19 with TRBJ2-2; a weak D match, TRBD1 (5 bases). The V gene's germline CDR1 is LNHDA and CDR2 SQIVND (reference sequence). There are 13 residues in the CDR3. V was cut by 6 bases and J by 7 bases, with 12 bases left in between. CDR3 coding DNA: TGTGCCAGTAGCGGCAGGGATGGCGGGGAGCTGTTTTTT. It specifies CASSGRDGGELFF.

The chain uses TRBV7-2 and TRBJ1-2; tentatively, D is TRBD1 (6 bases). Germline lookup yields CDR1 SGHTA and CDR2 FQGNSA. Trimming cost V 4 bases and J 4 bases, with 10 bases left between them. The CDR3 is made up of 13 amino acids. The CDR3 coding sequence is TGTGCCAGCAGCTCCCCGGACAGCTATGGCTACACCTTC. It encodes CASSSPDSYGYTF.